The 20 T cell receptor beta chains listed next were all sequenced from one sample in a study of blood T cell repertoires in COVID-19. Data came from immunoSEQ multiplex PCR; TCRdb stores just in-frame clones and leaves some out. The sample consists of some 180,000 clones, 65% to 80% of them appearing once. Sequencing was carried out using peripheral blood. Receptors originate from a man between 50 and 59 years old who had recovered from COVID-19.

This chain links TRBV27 with TRBJ2-1; 9 bases agree with TRBD2. The trim removed 7 bases at V and 7 bases at J, leaving 8 bases unmatched. Per the germline V gene, CDR1 is MNHEY and CDR2 is SMNVEV (reference sequence). This CDR3 is 14 amino acids long. DNA for the CDR3: TGTGCCAGCACCTCTGGGCTAGCGGGAAATGAGCAGTTCTTC. Its translation: CASTSGLAGNEQFF.

CDR3 bases: TGTGCCAGCAGTATCCAGCGGGCTTACAATGAGCAGTTCTTC. It translates to CASSIQRAYNEQFF. The chain combines TRBV6-5 with TRBJ2-1; TRBD2 might be the D (6 bases). Trimming left V 5 bases short and J 4 bases short, with 12 bases between. The CDR3 runs to 14 residues. Germline V CDR1 and CDR2: MNHEY, SVGAGI.

The chain uses TRBV10-3 and TRBJ2-7, with TRBD2 identical over 12 bases. The CDR3 runs 16 residues. Per the germline V gene, CDR1 is ENHRY and CDR2 is SYGVKD. J gave up 3 bases and V 3 bases, and 6 bases lay outside the gene matches. CDR3 in amino acids: CAISDSSGRAFYEQYF. Here the CDR3 DNA reads TGTGCCATCAGTGACTCTAGCGGGAGGGCCTTCTACGAGCAGTACTTC.

This CDR3 is CASSALPGSNTGELFF. CDR3 DNA sequence: TGTGCCAGCAGCGCATTGCCGGGTTCGAACACCGGGGAGCTGTTTTTT. The chain uses TRBV7-3 and TRBJ2-2; D is unclear. V shed 5 bases and J shed 0 bases, with 13 bases lying between them. CDR3 length: 16 amino acids. Germline V CDR1 and CDR2: SGHTA, FQGTGA.

This clone has only one observation. The chain joins TRBV5-4 to TRBJ2-1, with 10 bases that match TRBD2. V gave up 4 bases and J gave up 0 bases; unmatched junction bases: 4. Germline CDR1 reads SGHNT; CDR2 reads YYREEE (reference sequence). This CDR3 comprises 16 residues. The CDR3: CASSPSGSNSYNEQFF. The CDR3 DNA follows: TGTGCCAGCAGCCCTAGCGGGAGTAACTCCTACAATGAGCAGTTCTTC.

This rearrangement joins TRBV12-3 or TRBV12-4 to TRBJ1-1; D gene unclear. V gave up 5 bases and J gave up 0 bases, with 7 bases separating them. This CDR3 spans 13 amino acids. The DNA for the CDR3 is TGTGCCAGCAGTGGCGGAATGAACACTGAAGCTTTCTTT. It translates to CASSGGMNTEAFF.

This chain's CDR3 is CASSLKSGGKQFF. The CDR3 coding sequence is TGTGCCAGCAGCTTAAAGTCGGGAGGGAAGCAGTTCTTC. The genes are TRBV11-3 and TRBJ2-1; 8 positions match TRBD2. V was clipped by 2 bases and J by 11 bases; unmatched bases: 5. The CDR3 totals 13 residues. Germline V lookup: CDR1 SGHNT, CDR2 YENEEA.

The rearrangement links TRBV11-2 to TRBJ2-3, with a tentative D call TRBD1 (6 bases). Between the trimmed V and J ends, which lost 0 bases and 5 bases, there was a span of 24 bases. The CDR3 runs 19 residues. The germline V gene encodes CDR1 SGHAT and CDR2 FQNNGV. The CDR3 sequence is CASSLDYHPSGTLLDTQYF. The CDR3 bases are TGTGCCAGCAGCTTAGATTACCACCCTTCCGGGACACTGCTAGATACGCAGTATTTT.

The chain joins TRBV2 to TRBJ2-3, with 7 bases matching TRBD2. V lost 5 bases to trimming and J lost 0 bases; unmatched junction nucleotides: 5. The CDR3 runs to 15 residues. Germline V gene lookup returns CDR1 SNHLY and CDR2 FYNNEI. CDR3 in amino acids: CASSRAGVSTDTQYF. Here the CDR3 DNA reads TGTGCCAGCAGTCGGGCGGGAGTCAGCACAGATACGCAGTATTTT.

The chain has TRBV30 and TRBJ1-3; TRBD1 matches 7 bases. The CDR3 is 14 residues long. Germline CDR1 and CDR2: GTSNPN and SVGIG (reference sequence). After removal of 8 bases from V and 2 bases from J, the junction contained 9 bases not matched to a gene. The CDR3 protein is CARTRTGPGNTIYF. CDR3 coding DNA: TGTGCCAGGACCCGGACAGGTCCTGGAAACACCATATATTTT.

This clone was seen a few times. The chain has TRBV23-1 and TRBJ2-1; 8 bases are shared with TRBD1. TRBV23-1 is flagged as an ORF with uncertain function. The CDR3 has 14 residues. The V gene end was trimmed by 11 bases and the J gene end by 8 bases; junction bases not matched to a gene: 14. The CDR3 protein is CARIMAGGIDEQFF. CDR3 bases: TGCGCCCGAATCATGGCAGGGGGCATTGATGAGCAGTTCTTC.

The chain employs TRBV7-3 and TRBJ2-3; a weak D match, TRBD2 (6 bases). Trimming took 4 bases from V and 12 from J, leaving 11 bases between them. Germline loops: CDR1 SGHTA, CDR2 FQGTGA. The CDR3 runs to 11 residues. The CDR3 sequence: CASSSGTGQYF. CDR3 in DNA: TGTGCCAGCAGCTCCGGGACTGGACAGTATTTT.

The gene calls are TRBV6-8 and TRBJ1-5, with D possibly matching TRBD1 (5 bases). V lost 4 bases and J 1 base, leaving 17 bases between the germline ends. The CDR3 has 17 residues. The germline V gene has CDR1 MNHGY and CDR2 SAAAGT. CDR3 DNA: TGTGCCAGCAGTTCTCCGTGGGGGGGATGGAGCAATCAGCCCCAGCATTTT. It translates to CASSSPWGGWSNQPQHF.

CDR3 amino acids: CAISDSWAGEKLFF. The DNA of the CDR3 is TGTGCCATCAGTGACTCCTGGGCAGGAGAAAAACTGTTTTTT. The rearrangement links TRBV10-3 to TRBJ1-4; D is undetermined. Germline CDR1 and CDR2: ENHRY and SYGVKD. V dropped 3 bases and J dropped 8 bases, with 13 bases sitting between them. There are 14 residues in the CDR3.

The chain uses TRBV10-3 and TRBJ1-6; 9 bases agree with TRBD1. Germline V gene sequence: CDR1 ENHRY, CDR2 SYGVKD. V dropped 0 bases and J dropped 10; count of bases not matched to a gene: 4. The CDR3 runs 15 residues. The CDR3 nucleotides read TGTGCCATCAGTGAGTCGACAGGGGGGGGGTCACCCCTCCACTTT. Protein sequence: CAISESTGGGSPLHF.

The rearrangement links TRBV14 to TRBJ2-3; D is possibly TRBD1 (5 bases). This CDR3 has 14 amino acids. V was shortened by 5 bases and J by 0 bases, with 9 bases between the two germline ends. Germline CDR1 is SGHDN and CDR2 is FVKESK. The CDR3 reads CASSVQGSTDTQYF. DNA of the CDR3: TGTGCCAGCAGCGTTCAGGGTAGCACAGATACGCAGTATTTT.

The rearrangement uses TRBV19 and TRBJ2-5, with TRBD1 matching 11 bases. Germline values: CDR1 LNHDA, CDR2 SQIVND (reference sequence). The CDR3 contains 15 residues. Losses at the gene ends were 5 bases for V and 5 bases for J; bases not matched to a gene: 7. The CDR3 loop is CASSPRTGGWETQYF. The CDR3 DNA is TGTGCCAGTAGTCCCCGGACAGGGGGCTGGGAGACCCAGTACTTC.

V and J are TRBV19 and TRBJ1-2, with 11 bases lining up with TRBD1. Germline V gene data show CDR1 as LNHDA and CDR2 as SQIVND (reference sequence). This CDR3 is 14 amino acids long. V gave up 7 bases and J gave up 8 bases; unmatched junction bases: 9. The chain's CDR3 is CASTETDRGLGYTF. The CDR3 DNA follows: TGTGCCAGTACCGAAACGGACAGGGGGCTAGGCTACACCTTC.

The CDR3 sequence: CASSQEIADTQYF. The CDR3 bases are TGCGCCAGCAGCCAAGAAATAGCCGATACGCAGTATTTT. The chain is built from TRBV4-3 and TRBJ2-3; D not certain. The CDR3 has 13 residues. Germline-derived CDR1 and CDR2 are LGHNA and YSLEER. The V and J ends lost 0 bases and 6 bases respectively, with 7 bases between them.

This clone was detected a few times. The chain couples TRBV28 to TRBJ1-2; D remains ambiguous. The V and J ends lost 6 bases and 7 bases respectively, with 15 bases between them. The CDR3 totals 13 residues. Germline CDR1 MDHEN, CDR2 SYDVKM. CDR3 sequence: CASSLTRSSGYTF. CDR3 in DNA: TGTGCCAGCAGCCTGACACGGTCAAGTGGCTACACCTTC.